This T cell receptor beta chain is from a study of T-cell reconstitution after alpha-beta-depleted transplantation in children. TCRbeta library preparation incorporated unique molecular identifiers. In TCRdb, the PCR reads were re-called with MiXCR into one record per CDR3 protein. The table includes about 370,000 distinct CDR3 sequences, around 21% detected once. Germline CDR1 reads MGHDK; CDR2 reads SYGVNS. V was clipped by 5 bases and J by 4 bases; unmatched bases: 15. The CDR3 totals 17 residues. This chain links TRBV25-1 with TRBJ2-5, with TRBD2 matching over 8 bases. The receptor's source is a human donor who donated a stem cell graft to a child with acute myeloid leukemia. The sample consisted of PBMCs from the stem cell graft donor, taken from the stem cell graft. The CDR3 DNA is TGTGCCAGCAGTTTCACCTTCGGACTAGCAATGCGAGAGACCCAGTACTTC. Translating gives CASSFTFGLAMRETQYF.